Below are 29 T cell receptor beta chains sequenced from a single sample in a study of immune evolution from preneoplasia to lung adenocarcinoma. This table comes from immunoSEQ multiplex PCR, and its TCRdb copy is limited to in-frame clones, with some not included. The sample gives 13,000 or so clones, more than 75% of which show up once; under 4% is in the top ten. The sequenced material came from FFPE tissue from an adenomatous hyperplasia lung lesion. The subset: atypical adenomatous hyperplasia (AAH), lung preneoplasia. The receptors originated from a person aged 45-69 years with lung adenocarcinoma.

V usage is TRBV7-8 and J usage is TRBJ2-2; 9 nucleotides match TRBD1. V dropped 5 bases and J dropped 2; count of bases not matched to a gene: 3. The CDR3 has 15 residues. Germline V gene sequence: CDR1 SGHVS, CDR2 FQNEAQ. The CDR3 bases are TGTGCCAGCAGCCGGGACAGGGCTAACACCGGGGAGCTGTTTTTT. Protein: CASSRDRANTGELFF. Supplemented by reference TRBV7-8 and TRBJ2-2, the full variable domain reads GAGVSQSPRYKVAKRGQDVALRCDPISGHVSLFWYQQALGQGPEFLTYFQNEAQLDKSGLPSDRFFAERPEGSVSTLKIQRTQQEDSAVYLCASSRDRANTGELFFGEGSRLTVL.

V usage is TRBV12-5 and J usage is TRBJ2-7; unclear D gene. The CDR3 is made up of 11 amino acids. Trimming removed 2 bases from V and 3 bases from J, with 2 bases in between. Germline V CDR1 and CDR2: LGHNT, FRNRAP. CDR3 region: CASGLFYEQYF. CDR3 in DNA: TGTGCTAGTGGTTTGTTCTACGAGCAGTACTTC.

This chain joins TRBV9 and TRBJ1-1, with a tentative D call TRBD1 (5 bases). In germline, CDR1 is SGDLS, CDR2 YYNGEE. The germline V and J ends were trimmed by 1 base and 7 bases, with 11 bases remaining between them. This CDR3 contains 13 residues. This CDR3 reads CASSVRQGGEAFF. The CDR3 region has the DNA TGTGCCAGCAGCGTACGTCAGGGTGGTGAAGCTTTCTTT.

This chain joins TRBV5-4 and TRBJ2-5; unclear D gene. Germline V gene sequence: CDR1 SGHNT, CDR2 YYREEE (reference sequence). CDR3 length: 14 amino acids. V dropped 2 bases and J dropped 1 base, with 9 bases sitting between them. The CDR3 nucleotides are TGTGCCAGCAGCTTCCGCAGCGCCCAAGAGACCCAGTACTTC. Its protein product is CASSFRSAQETQYF.

This chain connects TRBV30 to TRBJ2-3; 7 bases line up with TRBD2. V trimming: 3 bases; J trimming: 4 bases; junction bases outside the gene matches: 7. This CDR3 is built from 14 residues. CDR1 GTSNPN and CDR2 SVGIG come from the germline V gene (reference sequence). CDR3 residues: CAWRNAGASDTQYF. In DNA, the CDR3 is TGTGCCTGGAGAAATGCGGGAGCTTCAGATACGCAGTATTTT. The entire variable domain, with the rest obtained from reference TRBV30 and TRBJ2-3, is as follows: SQTIHQWPATLVQPVGSPLSLECTVEGTSNPNLYWYRQAAGRGLQLLFYSVGIGQISSEVPQNLSASRPQDRQFILSSKKLLLSDSGFYLCAWRNAGASDTQYFGPGTRLTVL.

The chain couples TRBV28 to TRBJ2-7; 8 bases line up with TRBD2. After removal of 5 bases from V and 5 bases from J, the junction contained 8 bases not matched to a gene. The length of the CDR3 is 14 residues. Looked up from germline, CDR1 is MDHEN and CDR2 is SYDVKM. The CDR3 protein is CASSPREGRDEQYF. Written as DNA, the CDR3 is TGTGCCAGCAGTCCTCGGGAGGGAAGGGACGAGCAGTACTTC.

The chain is built from TRBV6-5 and TRBJ1-2; D is unclear. Germline V gene data show CDR1 as MNHEY and CDR2 as SVGAGI. This CDR3 has 15 amino acids. Between the trimmed V and J ends, which lost 6 bases and 5 bases, there was a span of 19 bases. CDR3 nucleotide sequence: TGTGCCAGCAGAAGGGAATCGTATGCGGGGTATGGCTACACCTTC. It yields the protein CASRRESYAGYGYTF.

The rearrangement uses TRBV6-5 and TRBJ1-6; D remains ambiguous. The CDR3 spans 16 residues. CDR1 is MNHEY, CDR2 SVGAGI, per germline. V lost 4 bases and J lost 9, with 19 bases in between. The CDR3 loop is CASSSFGSRIGSPLHF. CDR3 in DNA: TGTGCCAGCAGTTCCTTCGGTAGTCGGATAGGTTCACCCCTCCACTTT.

The CDR3 is CASGRQAGNTEAFF. In nucleotides, the CDR3 is TGTGCCAGCGGGCGACAGGCGGGGAACACTGAAGCTTTCTTT. This chain links TRBV7-9 with TRBJ1-1; tentative D call: TRBD1 (6 bases). CDR1 and CDR2 from the germline V gene are SEHNR and FQNEAQ (reference sequence). The CDR3 consists of 14 residues. V lost 8 bases and J lost 1, with 14 bases in between.

This sequence joins TRBV11-2 and TRBJ2-2; the match to TRBD2 covers 10 bases. The V gene's germline CDR1 is SGHAT and CDR2 FQNNGV. V shed 8 bases, J shed 3 bases, and the junction held 12 bases outside the gene matches. The CDR3 extends over 17 amino acids. The CDR3 sequence is CASQKNLAGGHTGELFF. The CDR3 DNA is TGTGCCAGCCAAAAAAATTTAGCGGGGGGACACACCGGGGAGCTGTTTTTT.

This rearrangement joins TRBV4-1 to TRBJ2-7, with 9 bases fitting TRBD1. Trimming at V came to 10 bases and at J to 3 bases, leaving 7 bases not matched to a gene. The CDR3 spans 13 residues. In germline, CDR1 is MGHRA, CDR2 YSYEKL. In nucleotides, the CDR3 is TGCGCCACCGCGGTGGGACAGGGCTACGAGCAGTACTTC. Protein: CATAVGQGYEQYF.

The gene calls are TRBV28 and TRBJ1-1, with D possibly TRBD1 on 6 matching bases. Per germline, CDR1 MDHEN and CDR2 SYDVKM. Trimming took off 11 bases at V and 1 base at J, with 20 bases between the two ends. The CDR3 is 15 amino acids. Written as DNA, the CDR3 is TGTGCCGGGCGGACCCACGGAGGGGGGAACACTGAAGCTTTCTTT. Amino acids: CAGRTHGGGNTEAFF.

V and J are TRBV7-2 and TRBJ1-3; D gene unclear. Germline CDR1 SGHTA, CDR2 FQGNSA. CDR3 size: 15 residues. V lost 5 bases and J lost 4, with 15 bases in between. DNA of the CDR3: TGTGCCAGCAGCCCCCTGCTTGGAGGAGGAAACACCATATATTTT. It is translated as CASSPLLGGGNTIYF.

This clone appeared a few times. The chain employs TRBV5-1 and TRBJ2-5; 7 positions agree with TRBD1. This CDR3 is 15 amino acids long. V gave up 1 base and J gave up 2 bases; unmatched junction bases: 5. CDR1 is SGHRS and CDR2 is YFSETQ in the germline V gene. The CDR3 bases are TGCGCCAGCAGCTTGTACAGGGGTGCGCAAGAGACCCAGTACTTC. Translation: CASSLYRGAQETQYF.

The gene calls are TRBV7-9 and TRBJ2-2, with D possibly TRBD1 on 6 matching bases. Looked up from germline, CDR1 is SEHNR and CDR2 is FQNEAQ (reference sequence). The CDR3 extends over 14 amino acids. The ends were cut back, 3 bases at V and 6 bases at J, with 11 bases in the middle. CDR3 protein: CASSLGAGPGELFF. The DNA for the CDR3 is TGTGCCAGCAGCTTGGGGGCGGGTCCCGGGGAGCTGTTTTTT.

Concerning this clone: The sample carries other DNA sequences with the same CDR3. The chain joins TRBV2 to TRBJ2-1, with D possibly being TRBD2 (6 bases). The ends were cut back, 7 bases at V and 4 bases at J, with 14 bases in the middle. This CDR3 is built from 14 residues. Germline assignment: CDR1 SNHLY and CDR2 FYNNEI. Written as DNA, the CDR3 is TGTGCCAGCAATCCGGGACTCTCTTACAATGAGCAGTTCTTC. Its protein product is CASNPGLSYNEQFF.

This clone appeared once. The rearrangement joins TRBV10-3 to TRBJ1-6; 7 bases align to TRBD1. Germline values: CDR1 ENHRY, CDR2 SYGVKD. V was pared by 10 bases and J by 8 bases, with 17 bases of the junction left unmatched. The CDR3 covers 16 residues. In DNA form, the CDR3 reads TGTGCCACCACAGACAGGGAGAGATCGCCCGATTCACCCCTCCACTTT. Translated: CATTDRERSPDSPLHF.

The V call is TRBV28, the J call TRBJ2-3; 9 nucleotides match TRBD2. This CDR3 region has 17 residues. The V gene end was trimmed by 5 bases and the J gene end by 0 bases; junction bases not matched to a gene: 9. Germline CDR1 is MDHEN and CDR2 is SYDVKM. As DNA, the CDR3 is TGTGCCAGCAGTCCGCCGGGGCTAGCGGGAAGCACAGATACGCAGTATTTT. Residues: CASSPPGLAGSTDTQYF.

The chain combines TRBV7-2 with TRBJ1-1; 7 nucleotides line up with TRBD1. Trimming removed 4 bases from V and 1 base from J; junction bases left unmatched: 9. CDR3 length: 16 residues. Germline V lookup: CDR1 SGHTA, CDR2 FQGNSA. This CDR3 is CASSYSTGTENTEAFF. Here the CDR3 DNA reads TGTGCCAGCAGCTATTCAACCGGGACAGAGAACACTGAAGCTTTCTTT.

The chain combines TRBV18 with TRBJ2-7; 8 bases match TRBD2. The germline CDR1 and CDR2 sequences are KGHSH and LQKENI. The ends lost 1 base at V and 2 bases at J; junction bases unmatched: 4. The CDR3 spans 15 residues. This CDR3 reads CASSPRRAGAYEQYF. Here the CDR3 DNA reads TGTGCCAGCTCACCACGTCGAGCGGGAGCCTACGAGCAGTACTTC.

This clone has just one count. The chain joins TRBV21-1 to TRBJ2-2; whether TRBD1, the table's D call, matches the DNA was not checked. TRBV21-1 is a known pseudogene. The CDR3 is 15 residues long. CDR3 region: CARTGTVGNTGELFF. CDR3 coding DNA: TGTGCCAGAACCGGGACAGTTGGGAACACCGGGGAGCTGTTTTTT.

The rearrangement links TRBV6-1 to TRBJ1-5, with D perhaps TRBD1 (6 bases). This CDR3 comprises 13 residues. Germline CDR1 MNHNS, CDR2 SASEGT. Between the trimmed V and J ends, which lost 7 bases and 4 bases, there was a span of 11 bases. The CDR3 DNA follows: TGTGCCAGCAACGGGGGGACAAATCAGCCCCAGCATTTT. Residues: CASNGGTNQPQHF.

The chain employs TRBV28 and TRBJ2-7; possibly TRBD1 or TRBD2 for D (5 bases each). The V end was cut by 5 bases, the J end by 2 bases, with 13 bases between. Looked up from germline, CDR1 is MDHEN and CDR2 is SYDVKM. The CDR3 length is 14 residues. For the CDR3, the DNA is TGTGCCAGCAGTGTTGGGGGTCGCCCCTACGAGCAGTACTTC. Protein sequence: CASSVGGRPYEQYF.

The rearrangement links TRBV7-2 to TRBJ2-2, with no clear D. The germline V gene has CDR1 SGHTA and CDR2 FQGNSA. The CDR3 length is 15 residues. V shed 0 bases and J shed 4 bases, with 9 bases lying between them. The CDR3 spells CASSLAAAGTGELFF. The CDR3 DNA follows: TGTGCCAGCAGCTTAGCTGCGGCCGGCACCGGGGAGCTGTTTTTT.

The sample holds one count of this clone. This chain connects TRBV5-1 to TRBJ2-1, with TRBD1 matching over 10 bases. Trimming removed 3 bases from V and 8 bases from J; junction bases left unmatched: 14. This CDR3 is built from 17 residues. Germline V gives CDR1 SGHRS, CDR2 YFSETQ. In nucleotides, the CDR3 is TGCGCCAGCAGCTCCCTTTTGACAGGGGGCTCAATAGATGAGCAGTTCTTC. It encodes CASSSLLTGGSIDEQFF.

This rearrangement joins TRBV2 to TRBJ1-4; 7 positions agree with TRBD1. Germline values: CDR1 SNHLY, CDR2 FYNNEI. The CDR3 length is 16 residues. With 4 bases clipped from V and 4 bases from J, the junction kept 9 bases outside the gene matches. The CDR3 coding sequence is TGTGCCAGCAGTGGTTTAGGGGGCAGATTTAATGAAAAACTGTTTTTT. This codes for CASSGLGGRFNEKLFF.

This clone has a handful of counts. The V gene is TRBV10-1, the J gene TRBJ2-4; no clear D. V was shortened by 0 bases and J by 6 bases, with 6 bases between the two germline ends. The CDR3 contains 13 residues. Germline V gene sequence: CDR1 WNHNN, CDR2 SYGVQD (reference sequence). CDR3 nucleotides: TGCGCCAGCAGTGAGTCGACGATAAACATTCAGTACTTC. Protein product: CASSESTINIQYF.

V gene TRBV6-5 combines with J gene TRBJ1-5, with 8 positions matching TRBD1. J lost 4 bases, V lost 5 bases, and 7 bases had no gene match. CDR1 is MNHEY and CDR2 is SVGAGI in the germline V gene. The CDR3 runs 15 residues. The CDR3 region is CASSPGGEWNQPQHF. For the CDR3, the DNA is TGTGCCAGCAGTCCAGGGGGCGAATGGAATCAGCCCCAGCATTTT.

This chain joins TRBV15 and TRBJ1-3, with unresolved D. This CDR3 comprises 15 residues. Between the trimmed V and J ends, which lost 0 bases and 1 base, there was a span of 7 bases. Germline V gene lookup returns CDR1 LNHNV and CDR2 YYDKDF (reference sequence). CDR3 bases: TGTGCCACCAGCAGAGATGTAGGTTCTGGAAACACCATATATTTT. It encodes CATSRDVGSGNTIYF.